The TCR beta chain under discussion was sequenced for a study of blood T cell repertoires in COVID-19 (dated by TCRdb to the early 2020s). The study in broad terms: The collaborator samples originated in the United States, Italy and Spain and spanned the acute and convalescent phases of COVID-19. Deeply sampled blood TCRbeta repertoires from subjects exposed to, actively infected with, or recovered from COVID-19 were included in the dataset. Where HLA class I and class II types were available, the types were taken from metadata supplied by the sample provider, not from assay-based typing. The samples were drawn from the first 160 participants of the ongoing ImmuneRACE study and from some 1,300 subjects provided by 6 global collaborators. The repertoires were made available in a free public database intended to serve as a resource for research on the immune response to SARS-CoV-2. The prospective study material was composed of cDNA or gDNA derived from T cells, B-cell-depleted T cells, or PBMCs. A de-identified subject ID, COVID-19 status, age in years and sex were almost always included in the sample metadata. Broader findings and caveats from the paper: How much clinical and demographic metadata was included differed by source and by participant, and the metadata was provided uncurated.

TCRbeta CDR3 regions were amplified from genomic DNA by means of the immunoSEQ Assay, a bias-controlled multiplex PCR. For the original study's pipeline: Nucleated cell counts per sample were estimated from amplification of reference gene primers within the assay. To quantify the absolute abundance of each unique TCRbeta CDR3 rearrangement, sequence reads were collapsed and filtered. For each sample, productive Simpson clonality was calculated as the square root of Simpson's diversity index across productive rearrangements. The immuneACCESS repertoire file appears here via TCRdb, limited to in-frame rearrangements. These files lack a portion of the clones; in checked studies, under half of the deficit traces to unresolved V genes, and the cause of the others is not known. That table supplies the V and J calls and clone size; D and trimming were determined from the DNA. A total of almost 300,000 clones appear in this sample, roughly 90% of them only once. The top ten hold around 10% of the sample.

A word on this clone: This clone's antigen is unknown. No clone much larger than this one lies a single base away; base qualities are absent.

One collaborating source in Seattle enrolled patients while the patients were actively infected and followed the patients over time throughout the course of disease. Collaborating institutions collected whole blood in K2EDTA tubes following their own protocols. For TCRbeta analysis, collaborators shipped samples in one of three forms: frozen whole blood, isolated PBMCs, or DNA extracted from either of those sample types. CDR3 length: 14 amino acids, cysteine to phenylalanine. Of the read, only the CDR3 DNA is kept; its 42 bases are in frame from base 1. CDR1 and CDR2 are read off the germline V gene as SGHNT and YENEEA. Trimming at the junction amounts to 5 bases on V and 4 bases on J, and the germline ends lie 14 bases apart.

Sequenced material: peripheral blood. The sequence was collected from a woman between 25 and 40 years old with COVID-19, enrolled during active disease. The V gene is TRBV11-3 and the J gene is TRBJ1-1; a tentative D match to TRBD1 spans 5 bases. In nucleotides, the sequence is TGTGCCAGCAGCCAGGGACTGGCGGGCACTGAAGCTTTCTTT. Its protein is CASSQGLAGTEAFF.